This T cell receptor beta chain comes out of a study of siplizumab effects on memory and regulatory T cells (dated by TCRdb to the late 2010s). Context from the whole study: The study looked at the effect of siplizumab, an anti-CD2 antibody, on alloreactive T-cell subsets in allogeneic mixed lymphocyte reactions made from human PBMCs. The investigation overall reported the following: Among mappable alloreactive CD4+ clones, an average Treg-derived fraction of about 69% was observed with siplizumab, compared with approximately 25% in control reactions. Sequences below about 10^-5 frequency were poorly captured, so only a minor fraction of alloreactive clones could be mapped to unstimulated subsets. Whether proliferating Tregs from siplizumab cultures were suppressive was not functionally confirmed. Siplizumab significantly reduced the cumulative frequency of alloreactive sequences traceable to unstimulated CD4+ memory T cells. Unstimulated naive T cells appeared to be more diverse than memory T cells, and naive cells seemed to make a substantial contribution to the alloresponse. A naive or memory phenotype could not be assigned to roughly 80-97% of proliferating CD4+ or CD8+ clones.

Library method: the immunoSEQ multiplex PCR assay. About 9.1 x 10^4 TCR templates per sample were assayed on the deep sequencing platform. Genomic DNA extracted from sorted T cells was the material used for TCRbeta CDR3 sequencing. Per the source publication's procedure: The R programming language was used for clonal analysis of the TCRbeta CDR3 data. Comparing unstimulated samples against CFSE-low samples taken after the reaction was how alloreactive CD4+ and CD8+ clones were defined. By matching sequences to the repertoires of sorted unstimulated Treg and non-Treg cells, each alloreactive CD4+ clone was assigned a regulatory or non-regulatory origin. TCRdb re-hosts the immuneACCESS table, in-frame sequences only. Its copies lack some clones; in the studies checked, an unresolved V gene accounts for under half of them, and the cause for the rest is not known. The DNA gave D and trimming, while V, J and clone size come from that table. A total of over 60,000 clones appear in this sample, about 89% of them only once. Approximately 30% of the sample lies in the top ten.

Sorted unstimulated T cells and proliferating T cells recovered from mixed lymphocyte reactions were subjected to TCRbeta CDR3 sequencing. Fresh whole blood from roughly 10 HLA-typed healthy donors was used to isolate PBMCs. Comments on this clone: What this receptor recognizes is not known. Base qualities were left out, and no much larger clone turns up one base away.

The CDR3 measures 17 amino acids from cysteine to phenylalanine. Only the CDR3 DNA stays, 51 bases, in frame from base 1. This receptor was identified in a human donor in good health. The chain joins TRBV21-1 to TRBJ1-4; the D segment call TRBD1 is taken from the table without a DNA check. TRBV21-1 is termed a pseudogene. Input material: CD8+ T cells sorted from blood. Read as DNA, the sequence is TGTGCCAGCCACCCCTTCCGACAGCTTGCAGCTAATGAAAAACTGTTTTTT. This gives the protein CASHPFRQLAANEKLFF.